This TCR beta chain stems from a study of T cells expressing NK-cell markers. TCRdb derives one entry per CDR3 protein from the 5' RACE reads, leaving out DNA. The repertoire table contains some 190,000 distinct CDR3 sequences. This CDR3 comprises 13 residues. Per germline, CDR1 MNHEY and CDR2 SMNVEV (reference sequence). A note on this clonotype: Its target is not known.

Points from the study as a whole: CD8+ T cells in more than five donors included dominant NKG2C+ clonotypes at about 1.0-7.0%. Four donors likewise had their CD3+CD56-NKG2C+ fraction led by these clonotypes.

The sample comprised blood T cells: a sorted CD56 or NKG2C T cell subset, CD4+ or CD8+ T cells, or bulk PBMC T cells (not recorded which). The receptor was isolated from a man between 18 and 69 years old in good health. The genes are TRBV27 and TRBJ1-2. The CDR3 spells CASSLWPNYGYTF.